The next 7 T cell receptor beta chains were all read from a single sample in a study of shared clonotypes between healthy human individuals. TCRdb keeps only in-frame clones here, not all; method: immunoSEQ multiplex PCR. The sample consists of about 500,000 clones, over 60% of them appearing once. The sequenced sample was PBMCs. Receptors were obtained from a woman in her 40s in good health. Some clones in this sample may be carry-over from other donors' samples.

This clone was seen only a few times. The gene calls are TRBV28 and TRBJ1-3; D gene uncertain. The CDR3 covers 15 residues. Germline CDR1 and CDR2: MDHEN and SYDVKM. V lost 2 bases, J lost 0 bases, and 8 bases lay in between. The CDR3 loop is CASSLMGNSGNTIYF. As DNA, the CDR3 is TGTGCCAGCAGTTTAATGGGAAACTCTGGAAACACCATATATTTT.

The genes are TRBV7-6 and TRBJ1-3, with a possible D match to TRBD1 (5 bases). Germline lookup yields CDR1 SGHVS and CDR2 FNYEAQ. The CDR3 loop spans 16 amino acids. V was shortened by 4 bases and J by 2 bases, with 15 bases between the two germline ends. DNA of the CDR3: TGTGCCAGCAGCTCTCGATCCGTGGGGGCTGGAAACACCATATATTTT. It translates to CASSSRSVGAGNTIYF.

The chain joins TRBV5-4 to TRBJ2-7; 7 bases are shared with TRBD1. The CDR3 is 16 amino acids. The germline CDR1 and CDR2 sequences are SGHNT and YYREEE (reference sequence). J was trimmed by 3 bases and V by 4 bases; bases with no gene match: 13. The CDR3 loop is CASSEGQERLYYEQYF. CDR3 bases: TGTGCCAGCAGCGAAGGACAGGAACGTCTCTACTACGAGCAGTACTTC.

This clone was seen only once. The CDR3 DNA sequence: TGTGCCAGTAAGGGACTAGCGGGAGAGAAAGAGACCCAGTACTTC. The encoded protein is CASKGLAGEKETQYF. The chain joins TRBV19 to TRBJ2-5, with TRBD2 matching 14 bases. V was clipped by 7 bases and J by 3 bases; unmatched bases: 4. The CDR3 loop spans 15 amino acids. Germline V lookup: CDR1 LNHDA, CDR2 SQIVND (reference sequence). The full variable domain, completed using reference TRBV19 and TRBJ2-5, is DGGITQSPKYLFRKEGQNVTLSCEQNLNHDAMYWYRQDPGQGLRLIYYSQIVNDFQKGDIAEGYSVSREKKESFPLTVTSAQKNPTAFYLCASKGLAGEKETQYFGPGTRLLVL.

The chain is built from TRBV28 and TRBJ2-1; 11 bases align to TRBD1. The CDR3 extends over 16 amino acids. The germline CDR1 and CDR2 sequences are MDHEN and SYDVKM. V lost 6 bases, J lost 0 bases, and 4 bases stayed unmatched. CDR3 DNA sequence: TGTGCCAGCAGCCCTGGACAGGGGGCCTCCTACAATGAGCAGTTCTTC. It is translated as CASSPGQGASYNEQFF.

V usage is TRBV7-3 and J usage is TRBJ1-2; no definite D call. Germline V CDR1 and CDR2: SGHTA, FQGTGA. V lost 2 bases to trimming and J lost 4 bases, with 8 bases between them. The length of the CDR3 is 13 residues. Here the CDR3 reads CASSLPGLYGYTF. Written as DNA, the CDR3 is TGTGCCAGCAGCTTACCAGGCCTCTATGGCTACACCTTC.

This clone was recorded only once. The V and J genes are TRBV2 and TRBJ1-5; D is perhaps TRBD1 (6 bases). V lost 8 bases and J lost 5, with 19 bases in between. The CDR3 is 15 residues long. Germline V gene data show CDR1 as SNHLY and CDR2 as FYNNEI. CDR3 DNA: TGTGCCAGCGTTCCCCAGCGGGGGGGCGATCAGCCCCAGCATTTT. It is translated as CASVPQRGGDQPQHF.